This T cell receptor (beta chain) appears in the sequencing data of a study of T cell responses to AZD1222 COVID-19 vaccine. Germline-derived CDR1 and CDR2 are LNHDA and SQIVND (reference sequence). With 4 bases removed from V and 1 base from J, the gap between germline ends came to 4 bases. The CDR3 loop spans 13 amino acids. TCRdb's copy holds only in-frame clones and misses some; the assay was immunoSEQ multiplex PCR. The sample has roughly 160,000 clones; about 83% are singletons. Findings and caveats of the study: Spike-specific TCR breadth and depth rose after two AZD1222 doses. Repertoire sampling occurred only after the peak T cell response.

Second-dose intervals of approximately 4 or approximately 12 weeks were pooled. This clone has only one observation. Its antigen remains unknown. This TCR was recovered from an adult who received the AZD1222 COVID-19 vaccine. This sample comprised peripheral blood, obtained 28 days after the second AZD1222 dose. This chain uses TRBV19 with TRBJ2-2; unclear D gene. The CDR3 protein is CASSKRNTGELFF. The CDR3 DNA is TGTGCCAGTAGTAAGCGGAACACCGGGGAGCTGTTTTTT.